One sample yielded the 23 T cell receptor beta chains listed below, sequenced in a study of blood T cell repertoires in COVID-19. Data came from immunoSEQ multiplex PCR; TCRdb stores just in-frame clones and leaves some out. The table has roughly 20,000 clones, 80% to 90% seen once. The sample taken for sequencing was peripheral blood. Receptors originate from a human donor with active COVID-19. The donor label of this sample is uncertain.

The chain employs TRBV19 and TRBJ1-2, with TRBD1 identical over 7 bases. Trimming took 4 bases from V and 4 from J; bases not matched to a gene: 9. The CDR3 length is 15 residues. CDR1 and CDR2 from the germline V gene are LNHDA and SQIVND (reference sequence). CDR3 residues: CASSKRDSLAYGYTF. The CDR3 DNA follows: TGTGCCAGTAGTAAAAGGGACAGCCTGGCCTATGGCTACACCTTC.

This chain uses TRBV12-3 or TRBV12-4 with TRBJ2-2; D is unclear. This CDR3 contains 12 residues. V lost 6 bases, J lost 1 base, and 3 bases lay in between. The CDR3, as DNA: TGTGCCAGCAGCCAGAACACCGGGGAGCTGTTTTTT. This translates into CASSQNTGELFF.

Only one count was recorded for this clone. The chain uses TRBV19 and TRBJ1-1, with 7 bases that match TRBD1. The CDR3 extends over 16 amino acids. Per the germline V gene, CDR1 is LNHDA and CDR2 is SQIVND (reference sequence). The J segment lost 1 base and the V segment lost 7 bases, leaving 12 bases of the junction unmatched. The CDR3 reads CASTMKNRGRNTEAFF. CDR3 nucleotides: TGTGCCAGTACCATGAAAAACAGGGGTAGGAACACTGAAGCTTTCTTT.

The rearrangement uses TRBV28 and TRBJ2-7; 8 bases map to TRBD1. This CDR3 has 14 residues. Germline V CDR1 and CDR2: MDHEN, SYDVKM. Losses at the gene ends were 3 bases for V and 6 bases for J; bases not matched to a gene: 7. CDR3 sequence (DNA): TGTGCCAGCAGTTTTGCGGGGACAGGAGGCGAGCAGTACTTC. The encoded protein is CASSFAGTGGEQYF.

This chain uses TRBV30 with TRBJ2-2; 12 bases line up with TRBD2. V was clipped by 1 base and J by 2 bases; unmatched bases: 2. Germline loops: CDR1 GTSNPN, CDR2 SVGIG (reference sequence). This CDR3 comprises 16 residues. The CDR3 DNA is TGTGCCTGGAGTGGACTAGCGGGGGCCAACACCGGGGAGCTGTTTTTT. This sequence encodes CAWSGLAGANTGELFF.

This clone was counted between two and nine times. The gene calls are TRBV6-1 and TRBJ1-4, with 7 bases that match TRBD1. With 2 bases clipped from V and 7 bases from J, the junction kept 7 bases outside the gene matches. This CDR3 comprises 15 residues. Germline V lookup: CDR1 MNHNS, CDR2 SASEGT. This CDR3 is CASSERAGGSEKLFF. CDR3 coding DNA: TGTGCCAGCAGTGAAAGGGCAGGGGGGAGTGAAAAACTGTTTTTT.

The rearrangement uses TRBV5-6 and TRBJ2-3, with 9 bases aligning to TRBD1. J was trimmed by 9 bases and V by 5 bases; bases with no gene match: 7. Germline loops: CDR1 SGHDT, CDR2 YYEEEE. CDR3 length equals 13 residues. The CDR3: CASSVTGGATQYF. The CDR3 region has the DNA TGTGCCAGCAGTGTTACAGGGGGCGCCACGCAGTATTTT.

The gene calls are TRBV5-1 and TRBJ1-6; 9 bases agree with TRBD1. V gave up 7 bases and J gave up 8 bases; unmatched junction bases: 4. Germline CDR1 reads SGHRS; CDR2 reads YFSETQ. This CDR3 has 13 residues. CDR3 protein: CASGDREDSPLHF. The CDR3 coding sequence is TGCGCCAGCGGGGACAGGGAGGATTCACCCCTCCACTTT.

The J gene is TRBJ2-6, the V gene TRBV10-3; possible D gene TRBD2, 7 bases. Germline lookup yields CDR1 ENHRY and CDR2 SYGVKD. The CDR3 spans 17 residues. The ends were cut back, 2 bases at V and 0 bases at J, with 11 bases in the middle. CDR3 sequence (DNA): TGTGCCATCAGTGAGGGGAGGGGGTTCTCTGGGGCCAACGTCCTGACTTTC. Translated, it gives CAISEGRGFSGANVLTF.

CDR3 protein: CAISGGGGYGYTF. In DNA form, the CDR3 reads TGTGCCATCAGTGGAGGGGGGGGCTATGGCTACACCTTC. The rearrangement links TRBV10-3 to TRBJ1-2; tentatively, D is TRBD1 (6 bases). CDR1 and CDR2 (germline): ENHRY, SYGVKD. Trimming stripped 4 bases from V and 4 bases from J, with 10 bases between. The length of the CDR3 is 13 residues.

CDR3 DNA: TGTGCCAGCAGCTCAGGACAGACAGCCTCTGGGGCCAACGTCCTGACTTTC. Translation gives CASSSGQTASGANVLTF. The chain links TRBV7-9 to TRBJ2-6, with D possibly being TRBD1 (6 bases). CDR1 and CDR2 from the germline V gene are SEHNR and FQNEAQ (reference sequence). This CDR3 comprises 17 residues. The ends were cut back, 4 bases at V and 0 bases at J, with 13 bases in the middle.

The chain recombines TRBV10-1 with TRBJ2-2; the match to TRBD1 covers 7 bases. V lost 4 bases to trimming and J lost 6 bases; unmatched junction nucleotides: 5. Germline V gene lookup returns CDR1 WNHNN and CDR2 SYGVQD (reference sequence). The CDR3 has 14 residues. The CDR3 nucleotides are TGCGCCAGCAGTGTAGAGGGGGCGGCCGGGGAGCTGTTTTTT. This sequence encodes CASSVEGAAGELFF.

CDR3 nucleotides: TGTGCTAGTGGTTTGGGCGGGGGCCTCGGGGAGCAGTACTTC. Its protein product is CASGLGGGLGEQYF. The chain combines TRBV12-5 with TRBJ2-7; D possibly corresponds to TRBD2 (7 bases). This CDR3 is built from 14 residues. Germline CDR1 LGHNT, CDR2 FRNRAP. V lost 1 base to trimming and J lost 7 bases, with 14 bases between them.

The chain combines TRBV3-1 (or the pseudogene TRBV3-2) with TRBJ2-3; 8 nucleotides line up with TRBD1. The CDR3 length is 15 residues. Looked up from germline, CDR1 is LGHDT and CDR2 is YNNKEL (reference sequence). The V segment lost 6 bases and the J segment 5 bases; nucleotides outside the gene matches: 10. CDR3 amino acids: CASRSQGAYEDTQYF. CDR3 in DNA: TGTGCCAGCAGAAGTCAGGGGGCATATGAAGATACGCAGTATTTT.

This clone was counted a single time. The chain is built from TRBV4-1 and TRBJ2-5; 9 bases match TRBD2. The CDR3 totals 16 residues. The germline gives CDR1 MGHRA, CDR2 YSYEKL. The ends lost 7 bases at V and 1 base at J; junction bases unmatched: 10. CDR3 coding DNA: TGCGCCAGCACCAAAGCCCTAGCGGGAACCCAAGAGACCCAGTACTTC. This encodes CASTKALAGTQETQYF.

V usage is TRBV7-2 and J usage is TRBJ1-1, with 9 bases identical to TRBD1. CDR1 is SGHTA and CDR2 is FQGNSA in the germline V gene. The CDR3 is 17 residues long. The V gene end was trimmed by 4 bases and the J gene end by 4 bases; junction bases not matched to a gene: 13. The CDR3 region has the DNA TGTGCCAGCAGCTACTATCTTGCCGGGACAGGGCTCACTGAAGCTTTCTTT. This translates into CASSYYLAGTGLTEAFF.

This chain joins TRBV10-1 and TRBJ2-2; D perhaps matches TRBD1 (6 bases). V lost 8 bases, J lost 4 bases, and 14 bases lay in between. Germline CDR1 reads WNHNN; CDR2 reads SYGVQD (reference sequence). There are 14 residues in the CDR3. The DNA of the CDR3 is TGCGCCAGCCGGCAGGGGAGCGGCACCGGGGAGCTGTTTTTT. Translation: CASRQGSGTGELFF.

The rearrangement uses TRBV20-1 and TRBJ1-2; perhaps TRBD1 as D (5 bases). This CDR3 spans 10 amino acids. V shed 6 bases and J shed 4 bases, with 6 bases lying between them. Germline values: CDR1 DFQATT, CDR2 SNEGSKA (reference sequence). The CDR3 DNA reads TGCAGTGCCGACAGCTATGGCTACACCTTC. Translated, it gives CSADSYGYTF.

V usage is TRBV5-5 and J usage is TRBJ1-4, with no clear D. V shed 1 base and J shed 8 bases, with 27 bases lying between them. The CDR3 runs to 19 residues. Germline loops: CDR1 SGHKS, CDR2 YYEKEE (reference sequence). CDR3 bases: TGTGCCAGCAGCTTGAAGGCTTTGGCGGCCGACCCAGCCGGGGAAAAACTGTTTTTT. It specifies CASSLKALAADPAGEKLFF.

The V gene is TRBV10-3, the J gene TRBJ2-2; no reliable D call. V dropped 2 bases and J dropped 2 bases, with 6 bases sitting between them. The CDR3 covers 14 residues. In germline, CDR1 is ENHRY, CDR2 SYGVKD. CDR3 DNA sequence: TGTGCCATCAGTGAGAGGAGTAACACCGGGGAGCTGTTTTTT. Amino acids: CAISERSNTGELFF.

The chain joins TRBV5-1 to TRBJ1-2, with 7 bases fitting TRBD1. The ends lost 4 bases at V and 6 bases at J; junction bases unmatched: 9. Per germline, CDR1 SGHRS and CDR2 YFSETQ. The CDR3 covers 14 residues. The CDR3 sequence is CASSIQGSVDGYTF. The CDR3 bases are TGCGCCAGCAGCATACAGGGGAGCGTGGATGGCTACACCTTC.

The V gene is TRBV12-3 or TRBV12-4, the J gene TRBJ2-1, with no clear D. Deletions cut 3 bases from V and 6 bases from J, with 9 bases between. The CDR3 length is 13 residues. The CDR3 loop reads CASSFKASNEQFF. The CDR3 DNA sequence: TGTGCCAGCAGTTTCAAAGCGAGCAATGAGCAGTTCTTC.

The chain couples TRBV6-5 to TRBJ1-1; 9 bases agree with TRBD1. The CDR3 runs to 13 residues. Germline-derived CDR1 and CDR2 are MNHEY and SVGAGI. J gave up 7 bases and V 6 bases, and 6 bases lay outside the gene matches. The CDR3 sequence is CASRRDRAGEAFF. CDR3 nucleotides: TGTGCCAGCAGGCGGGACAGGGCTGGTGAAGCTTTCTTT.